Below, 26 T cell receptor beta chains from the same sample are listed, as sequenced in a study of blood T cell repertoires in COVID-19. Sequenced by immunoSEQ multiplex PCR; TCRdb stores in-frame clones only, minus some. The sample records around 310,000 clones, 89% being singletons. The sequenced material came from PBMCs or T cells enriched from blood (not recorded which). These receptors were taken from a middle-aged woman who had recovered from COVID-19.

This clone was picked up one time. The gene calls are TRBV6-6 and TRBJ2-7; 7 bases match TRBD1. The CDR3 spans 16 residues. Germline CDR1 MNHNY, CDR2 SVGAGI (reference sequence). V shed 0 bases and J 2 bases; nucleotides not matched to a gene: 7. As DNA, the CDR3 is TGTGCCAGCAGTTACTCGTCGCAGGGGGATGCCTACGAGCAGTACTTC. It encodes CASSYSSQGDAYEQYF.

The rearrangement joins TRBV5-6 to TRBJ2-7; a possible D gene is TRBD1 (6 bases). The CDR3 covers 13 residues. Trimming took off 4 bases at V and 3 bases at J, with 11 bases between the two ends. Germline V gives CDR1 SGHDT, CDR2 YYEEEE. As DNA, the CDR3 is TGTGCCAGCAGCCCGGGACATAACTACGAGCAGTACTTC. This translates into CASSPGHNYEQYF. The full variable domain, in which reference TRBV5-6 and TRBJ2-7 provide the parts outside the CDR3, is DAGVTQSPTHLIKTRGQQVTLRCSPKSGHDTVSWYQQALGQGPQFIFQYYEEEERQRGNFPDRFSGHQFPNYSSELNVNALLLGDSALYLCASSPGHNYEQYFGPGTRLTVT.

V usage is TRBV11-3 and J usage is TRBJ2-7; 8 bases line up with TRBD1. This CDR3 region has 13 residues. The junction had 7 bases not matched to a gene; V was cut back by 8 bases and J by 4 bases. In germline, CDR1 is SGHNT, CDR2 YENEEA. The CDR3 sequence: CASVGQGRYEQYF. CDR3 sequence (DNA): TGTGCCAGCGTCGGACAGGGTAGGTACGAGCAGTACTTC.

This chain uses TRBV9 with TRBJ2-4, with 8 bases fitting TRBD1. This CDR3 region has 15 residues. Germline CDR1 is SGDLS and CDR2 is YYNGEE. V dropped 0 bases and J dropped 8; count of bases not matched to a gene: 7. The CDR3 region is CASSVGGTGQDIQYF. CDR3 nucleotide sequence: TGTGCCAGCAGCGTAGGCGGGACAGGCCAAGACATTCAGTACTTC.

The chain is built from TRBV2 and TRBJ2-2; D might be TRBD1 (6 bases). Germline-derived CDR1 and CDR2 are SNHLY and FYNNEI. Trimming removed 7 bases at V and 5 bases at J, with 11 bases between. The CDR3 totals 13 residues. The CDR3 is CASNDRLTGELFF. DNA for the CDR3: TGTGCCAGCAATGACAGGCTTACCGGGGAGCTGTTTTTT. Full variable domain (outside the CDR3, taken from reference TRBV2 and TRBJ2-2): EPEVTQTPSHQVTQMGQEVILRCVPISNHLYFYWYRQILGQKVEFLVSFYNNEISEKSEIFDDQFSVERPDGSNFTLKIRSTKLEDSAMYFCASNDRLTGELFFGEGSRLTVL.

The chain joins TRBV19 to TRBJ2-5, with TRBD1 identical over 7 bases. CDR1 and CDR2 from the germline V gene are LNHDA and SQIVND (reference sequence). V was pared by 5 bases and J by 2 bases, with 5 bases of the junction left unmatched. CDR3 size: 14 residues. The CDR3, as DNA: TGTGCCAGTAGTGCCTGGACAGGACAAGAGACCCAGTACTTC. Protein product: CASSAWTGQETQYF.

Only a few counts were recorded for this clone. The CDR3 loop is CASSLGAGSSYNSPLHF. The CDR3 DNA sequence: TGTGCCAGCAGCTTGGGCGCAGGTAGCTCCTATAATTCACCCCTCCACTTT. This chain links TRBV5-6 with TRBJ1-6; D is uncertain. CDR1 is SGHDT, CDR2 YYEEEE, per germline. Trimming removed 0 bases at V and 0 bases at J, with 10 bases between. This CDR3 is built from 17 residues. Full variable domain (rest looked up from reference TRBV5-6 and TRBJ1-6): DAGVTQSPTHLIKTRGQQVTLRCSPKSGHDTVSWYQQALGQGPQFIFQYYEEEERQRGNFPDRFSGHQFPNYSSELNVNALLLGDSALYLCASSLGAGSSYNSPLHFGNGTRLTVT.

This chain uses TRBV7-9 with TRBJ1-2, with D perhaps matching TRBD1 (5 bases). CDR1 is SEHNR and CDR2 is FQNEAQ in the germline V gene (reference sequence). The CDR3 consists of 12 residues. V lost 3 bases, J lost 8 bases, and 10 bases lay in between. The CDR3 is CASSFQGWGYTF. In nucleotides, the CDR3 is TGTGCCAGCAGCTTCCAGGGATGGGGCTACACCTTC.

The chain carries TRBV13 and TRBJ2-7; 7 bases fit TRBD1. This CDR3 has 15 amino acids. Unmatched junction bases numbered 9, after V lost 3 bases and J lost 4 bases. Looked up from germline, CDR1 is PRHDT and CDR2 is FYEKMQ (reference sequence). CDR3 amino acids: CASSLLSTGEYEQYF. The DNA of the CDR3 is TGTGCCAGCAGCTTGTTGTCAACAGGGGAATACGAGCAGTACTTC.

The chain is built from TRBV19 and TRBJ2-4, with D possibly TRBD1 on 6 matching bases. Germline V gene lookup returns CDR1 LNHDA and CDR2 SQIVND (reference sequence). V was trimmed by 6 bases and J by 8 bases, leaving 20 bases between them. The CDR3 length is 15 residues. The CDR3 region has the DNA TGTGCCAGTAGATCCCTCGACAGGCTTGGGGACATTCAGTACTTC. This translates into CASRSLDRLGDIQYF.

The V gene is TRBV5-1, the J gene TRBJ1-3; 9 bases are a match to TRBD1. CDR3 length: 14 amino acids. Per germline, CDR1 SGHRS and CDR2 YFSETQ. The J segment lost 8 bases and the V segment lost 3 bases, leaving 6 bases of the junction unmatched. Here the CDR3 DNA reads TGCGCCAGCAGCTCAGTGACAGGGGGGGACACCATATATTTT. Translation gives CASSSVTGGDTIYF.

The CDR3 loop reads CASSPRLGGGEQFF. CDR3 DNA sequence: TGTGCCAGCAGTCCCCGCCTGGGAGGAGGTGAGCAGTTCTTC. The chain employs TRBV28 and TRBJ2-1; perhaps TRBD2 as D (6 bases). CDR3 length: 14 residues. In germline, CDR1 is MDHEN, CDR2 SYDVKM. Trimming left V 5 bases short and J 9 bases short, with 17 bases between.

V gene TRBV5-4 combines with J gene TRBJ2-7; D not certain. Germline lookup yields CDR1 SGHNT and CDR2 YYREEE (reference sequence). The germline V and J ends were trimmed by 3 bases and 6 bases, with 10 bases remaining between them. This CDR3 contains 12 residues. This CDR3 is CASSSIPGEQYF. The CDR3 region has the DNA TGTGCCAGCAGCTCGATTCCCGGCGAGCAGTACTTC. Full variable domain (missing parts from reference TRBV5-4 and TRBJ2-7): ETGVTQSPTHLIKTRGQQVTLRCSSQSGHNTVSWYQQALGQGPQFIFQYYREEENGRGNFPPRFSGLQFPNYSSELNVNALELDDSALYLCASSSIPGEQYFGPGTRLTVT.

The rearrangement uses TRBV4-3 and TRBJ2-4, with D possibly matching TRBD1 (5 bases). V lost 0 bases and J 8 bases, leaving 17 bases between the germline ends. Germline CDR1 and CDR2: LGHNA and YSLEER. This CDR3 has 16 amino acids. CDR3 sequence: CASSQDRGQSEDIQYF. Written as DNA, the CDR3 is TGCGCCAGCAGCCAAGATAGGGGCCAATCTGAGGACATTCAGTACTTC.

V usage is TRBV15 and J usage is TRBJ2-3, with TRBD2 identical over 7 bases. CDR3 length: 15 amino acids. Losses at the gene ends were 3 bases for V and 4 bases for J; bases not matched to a gene: 7. CDR1 LNHNV and CDR2 YYDKDF come from the germline V gene (reference sequence). CDR3 loop: CATSRFATSPDTQYF. The CDR3 DNA sequence: TGTGCCACCAGCAGGTTTGCGACTAGCCCAGATACGCAGTATTTT. Together with reference TRBV15 and TRBJ2-3, the CDR3 gives the full variable domain: DAMVIQNPRYQVTQFGKPVTLSCSQTLNHNVMYWYQQKSSQAPKLLFHYYDKDFNNEADTPDNFQSRRPNTSFCFLDIRSPGLGDTAMYLCATSRFATSPDTQYFGPGTRLTVL.

CDR3 nucleotides: TGTGCCAGCAGCCACACCTGGAGGGACGGAAACACTGAAGCTTTCTTT. The encoded protein is CASSHTWRDGNTEAFF. The V and J genes are TRBV3-1 (or the pseudogene TRBV3-2) and TRBJ1-1, with a tentative D call TRBD1 (5 bases). Germline assignment: CDR1 LGHDT and CDR2 YNNKEL (reference sequence). The V gene lost 3 bases and the J gene lost 2 bases, with 16 bases spanning the gap. The CDR3 runs to 16 residues.

The chain recombines TRBV11-3 with TRBJ2-1; no firm D call. The CDR3 consists of 14 residues. CDR1 and CDR2 from the germline V gene are SGHNT and YENEEA. V shed 1 base and J shed 2 bases, with 6 bases lying between them. The CDR3 region has the DNA TGTGCCAGCAGCTTAGGTGAGGCCTACAATGAGCAGTTCTTC. Its translation is CASSLGEAYNEQFF.

The rearrangement uses TRBV6-4 and TRBJ1-3; 8 bases line up with TRBD1. The CDR3 spans 15 residues. The germline CDR1 and CDR2 sequences are MRHNA and SNTAGT. V lost 5 bases and J lost 4; bases outside the gene matches: 7. This CDR3 reads CASSRYRGKGNTIYF. CDR3 DNA: TGTGCCAGCAGTCGGTACAGGGGGAAAGGAAACACCATATATTTT.

This rearrangement joins TRBV5-1 to TRBJ2-7; possible D gene TRBD2, 6 bases. Germline loops: CDR1 SGHRS, CDR2 YFSETQ. V dropped 4 bases and J dropped 4 bases, with 9 bases sitting between them. CDR3 length: 12 amino acids. The DNA for the CDR3 is TGCGCCAGCAGCGGAGGGGCGTACGAGCAGTACTTC. It yields the protein CASSGGAYEQYF.

This chain joins TRBV14 and TRBJ1-2, with a tentative D call TRBD1 (5 bases). Germline lookup yields CDR1 SGHDN and CDR2 FVKESK. Between the trimmed V and J ends, which lost 5 bases and 4 bases, there was a span of 11 bases. The CDR3 has 13 amino acids. DNA of the CDR3: TGTGCCAGCAGCTTAGGGGCGGTCTATGGCTACACCTTC. Translating it yields CASSLGAVYGYTF.

J is TRBJ2-1 and V is TRBV10-3, with D possibly TRBD2 on 5 matching bases. V lost 4 bases and J 6 bases, leaving 10 bases between the germline ends. Per germline, CDR1 ENHRY and CDR2 SYGVKD. This CDR3 region has 13 residues. CDR3 sequence: CAISGGRGNEQFF. The CDR3 nucleotides read TGTGCCATCAGTGGGGGTCGGGGCAATGAGCAGTTCTTC.

This clone was found once. The chain uses TRBV18 and TRBJ1-6, with D possibly matching TRBD1 (5 bases). CDR1 is KGHSH and CDR2 is LQKENI in the germline V gene. V lost 2 bases and J 8 bases, leaving 10 bases between the germline ends. The CDR3 contains 14 residues. CDR3 sequence (DNA): TGTGCCAGCTCACCATCCAGGGATTATTCACCCCTCCACTTT. Translated, it gives CASSPSRDYSPLHF.

This chain links TRBV5-4 with TRBJ2-7; 11 nucleotides match TRBD1. CDR3 size: 14 residues. CDR1 and CDR2 from the germline V gene are SGHNT and YYREEE (reference sequence). Unmatched junction bases numbered 9, after V lost 6 bases and J lost 7 bases. This CDR3 is CASTPGQGAGEQYF. CDR3 in DNA: TGTGCCAGCACCCCCGGACAGGGGGCCGGGGAGCAGTACTTC.

The chain couples TRBV19 to TRBJ2-2, with 7 bases lining up with TRBD2. V shed 5 bases and J 5 bases; nucleotides not matched to a gene: 8. Germline assignment: CDR1 LNHDA and CDR2 SQIVND (reference sequence). CDR3 size: 15 residues. The CDR3 nucleotides are TGTGCCAGTAGTGGACTGGGGGGGTGGACCGGGGAGCTGTTTTTT. Translated: CASSGLGGWTGELFF.

The CDR3 here is CASSLVGLGSYNEQFF. The CDR3 nucleotides are TGTGCCAGCAGCTTAGTGGGACTGGGGTCCTACAATGAGCAGTTCTTC. This chain joins TRBV7-8 and TRBJ2-1, with a tentative D call TRBD2 (6 bases). The CDR3 spans 16 residues. Trimming cost V 1 base and J 1 base, with 11 bases left between them. Germline values: CDR1 SGHVS, CDR2 FQNEAQ.

The genes are TRBV7-9 and TRBJ2-7; 9 positions match TRBD1. V dropped 5 bases and J dropped 12; count of bases not matched to a gene: 8. Germline V CDR1 and CDR2: SEHNR, FQNEAQ (reference sequence). CDR3 length: 12 residues. The CDR3 DNA reads TGTGCCAGCAGCCTAGACACGGGACAGGGGTACTTC. It encodes CASSLDTGQGYF.